This T cell receptor beta chain emerged from a study of blood T cell repertoires in COVID-19. Study details: Sites in the United States, Italy and Spain provided acute and convalescent COVID-19 samples. PBMCs, B-cell-depleted T cells, or T cells provided the cDNA or gDNA that made up the material.

The study drew participants aged about 18 to 89 years from roughly 25 US areas. Participants classified as exposed had met a COVID-19 case within 2 weeks before study entry. Only in-frame clones appear in the TCRdb table, and some are missing; sequencing was by immunoSEQ multiplex PCR. This table holds around 330,000 clones, 85% found once. V lost 3 bases and J 0 bases, leaving 14 bases between the germline ends. Germline-derived CDR1 and CDR2 are SGDLS and YYNGEE. The CDR3 is 16 amino acids. This chain uses TRBV9 with TRBJ2-3; D is possibly TRBD2 (7 bases). Material for sequencing was PBMCs or T cells enriched from blood (not recorded which). The receptor's source is a woman under 40 who had been exposed to COVID-19. The CDR3 loop is CASSDARGASTDTQYF. The CDR3 DNA sequence: TGTGCCAGCAGCGATGCACGGGGGGCGAGCACAGATACGCAGTATTTT.